This T cell receptor beta chain stems from a study of blood T cell repertoires in COVID-19. Across the whole study: Collection of acute and convalescent COVID-19 samples took place in the United States, Italy and Spain. Sources were T cells, B-cell-depleted T cells, or PBMCs; the material itself was cDNA or gDNA.

Germline assignment: CDR1 LNHDA and CDR2 SQIVND (reference sequence). Trimming pared 0 bases from V and 0 bases from J, leaving 12 bases between. The CDR3 consists of 17 residues. How the authors handled the data: Reference gene primer amplification gave estimated nucleated cell counts. TCRdb's copy holds only in-frame clones and misses some; the assay was immunoSEQ multiplex PCR. For V, J and clone size, that table is used; D and trimming come from the DNA. The sample lists about 170,000 clones, around nine tenths occurring once. This clonotype was sampled from a man aged 18 to 29 with active or convalescent COVID-19. Material: peripheral blood. The chain couples TRBV19 to TRBJ1-3; TRBD1 might be the D (6 bases). The chain's CDR3 is CASSIESQGRSGNTIYF. In DNA form, the CDR3 reads TGTGCCAGTAGTATAGAATCACAGGGCCGCTCTGGAAACACCATATATTTT.